The present T cell receptor beta chain was sequenced within a study of T cell clones after liver transplantation. The overall study: HCV positivity affected three of eight recipients; the rest lacked autoimmune or viral indications. Draws occurred before transplant, before withdrawal, and after complete or failed withdrawal.

The CDR3 is 15 residues long. The V gene's germline CDR1 is SGHAT and CDR2 FQNNGV. The ends lost 4 bases at V and 4 bases at J; junction bases unmatched: 6. Using immunoSEQ multiplex PCR, the repertoire was profiled, and TCRdb retains in-frame clones only, with some absent. The data contain around 51,000 clones, about 86% of them singletons. The source of this sequence is a human patient who received a liver transplant. Some T cells may arise from the graft donor. Sequences were derived from CD8+ T cells from blood, sampled 12 months after liver transplant. The J gene is TRBJ2-7, the V gene TRBV11-2; 11 positions agree with TRBD2. Here the CDR3 reads CASSSLLAGAYEQYF. DNA of the CDR3: TGTGCCAGCAGCTCTCTACTAGCGGGAGCGTACGAGCAGTACTTC.